These 18 T cell receptor beta chains originate from one sample sequenced in a study of OX40 agonist ivuxolimab in advanced cancers. Using immunoSEQ multiplex PCR, the repertoire was profiled, and TCRdb retains in-frame clones only, with some absent. The repertoire consists of roughly 99,000 clones, with 91% occurring once and the leading ten covering approximately 1.1%. Sequenced here: CD4+ or CD8+ T cells sorted from blood, sampled in a trial of the OX40 agonist ivuxolimab. These receptors were taken from an adult with an advanced solid tumor such as melanoma, head and neck, liver or kidney cancer.

The J gene is TRBJ2-1, the V gene TRBV7-6; D not certain. V dropped 6 bases and J dropped 0 bases, with 12 bases sitting between them. Germline assignment: CDR1 SGHVS and CDR2 FNYEAQ. The CDR3 has 15 amino acids. The CDR3 spells CASRPTSSSYNEQFF. In DNA form, the CDR3 reads TGTGCCAGCAGGCCTACCTCTAGCTCCTACAATGAGCAGTTCTTC. The variable domain in full, completed from reference TRBV7-6 and TRBJ2-1, reads GAGVSQSPRYKVTKRGQDVALRCDPISGHVSLYWYRQALGQGPEFLTYFNYEAQQDKSGLPNDRFSAERPEGSISTLTIQRTEQRDSAMYRCASRPTSSSYNEQFFGPGTRLTVL.

This chain uses TRBV6-4 with TRBJ2-2; unclear D gene. The V end lost 5 bases, the J end lost 1 base, and 11 bases lay between the germline ends. The CDR3 consists of 15 residues. From germline, CDR1 is MRHNA and CDR2 SNTAGT. The CDR3 DNA is TGTGCCAGCAGTCTGAGTTCAGGGAACACCGGGGAGCTGTTTTTT. Amino acids: CASSLSSGNTGELFF.

This chain links TRBV28 with TRBJ2-3, with unresolved D. This CDR3 is built from 11 residues. V was clipped by 11 bases and J by 6 bases, with 12 bases between them. Germline CDR1 MDHEN, CDR2 SYDVKM. CDR3 nucleotide sequence: TGTGCCTCCAATTGGGCGGATACGCAGTATTTT. The encoded protein is CASNWADTQYF.

The chain combines TRBV19 with TRBJ2-2; D might be TRBD2 (8 bases). This CDR3 spans 18 amino acids. Germline V gene lookup returns CDR1 LNHDA and CDR2 SQIVND (reference sequence). V dropped 1 base and J dropped 7 bases, with 22 bases sitting between them. The CDR3 loop reads CASSIVGPGLAGGGELFF. CDR3 sequence (DNA): TGTGCCAGTAGTATAGTAGGGCCCGGACTAGCAGGGGGCGGGGAGCTGTTTTTT.

This chain links TRBV6-5 with TRBJ2-5; D is possibly TRBD1 (5 bases). Per the germline V gene, CDR1 is MNHEY and CDR2 is SVGAGI. This CDR3 has 14 residues. V was pared by 4 bases and J by 5 bases, with 14 bases between. In nucleotides, the CDR3 is TGTGCCAGCAGTTTAGTAACAGGAGCCGAGACCCAGTACTTC. It is translated as CASSLVTGAETQYF.

J is TRBJ2-1 and V is TRBV11-3; a weak D match, TRBD2 (5 bases). This CDR3 comprises 11 residues. V was pared by 7 bases and J by 8 bases, with 9 bases between. The germline CDR1 and CDR2 sequences are SGHNT and YENEEA. CDR3 nucleotides: TGTGCCAGCACACCCGGGGATGAGCAGTTCTTC. As protein: CASTPGDEQFF.

The rearrangement joins TRBV11-2 to TRBJ2-1; TRBD2 agrees at 8 bases. Germline V lookup: CDR1 SGHAT, CDR2 FQNNGV. The CDR3 is 15 residues long. With 8 bases clipped from V and 10 bases from J, the junction kept 16 bases outside the gene matches. The chain's CDR3 is CASSGAAGGLGEQFF. CDR3 nucleotides: TGTGCCAGCTCGGGGGCGGCGGGAGGCCTAGGGGAGCAGTTCTTC.

The chain is built from TRBV5-4 and TRBJ1-1, with TRBD1 matching 8 bases. The J segment lost 3 bases and the V segment lost 7 bases, leaving 8 bases of the junction unmatched. CDR3 length: 14 residues. The germline CDR1 and CDR2 sequences are SGHNT and YYREEE (reference sequence). CDR3 in amino acids: CASGIQGVDTEAFF. As DNA, the CDR3 is TGTGCCAGCGGGATACAGGGGGTAGACACTGAAGCTTTCTTT.

The V call is TRBV19, the J call TRBJ2-1, with D hard to call. This CDR3 comprises 15 residues. The V end was cut by 1 base, the J end by 0 bases, with 7 bases between. The germline CDR1 and CDR2 sequences are LNHDA and SQIVND (reference sequence). The CDR3 region has the DNA TGTGCCAGTAGTATAGCACAGAGCTCCTACAATGAGCAGTTCTTC. Its protein is CASSIAQSSYNEQFF.

The V call is TRBV7-9, the J call TRBJ2-3, with D tentatively TRBD1 (5 bases). The CDR3 runs 14 residues. The germline gives CDR1 SEHNR, CDR2 FQNEAQ (reference sequence). V gave up 1 base and J gave up 4 bases, with 9 bases separating them. The CDR3 DNA follows: TGTGCCAGCAGCTTAGAGGGGCTTTCAGATACGCAGTATTTT. This codes for CASSLEGLSDTQYF. The whole variable domain, filled in from reference TRBV7-9 and TRBJ2-3, reads DTGVSQNPRHKITKRGQNVTFRCDPISEHNRLYWYRQTLGQGPEFLTYFQNEAQLEKSRLLSDRFSAERPKGSFSTLEIQRTEQGDSAMYLCASSLEGLSDTQYFGPGTRLTVL.

The J gene is TRBJ1-1, the V gene TRBV28; D is ambiguous. Germline loops: CDR1 MDHEN, CDR2 SYDVKM. The CDR3 has 13 amino acids. Trimming stripped 6 bases from V and 4 bases from J, with 12 bases between. In DNA form, the CDR3 reads TGTGCCAGCAGCCGAATAGTAAGCACTGAAGCTTTCTTT. Protein product: CASSRIVSTEAFF.

The rearrangement links TRBV5-6 to TRBJ2-1, with TRBD2 identical over 8 bases. Germline V gene lookup returns CDR1 SGHDT and CDR2 YYEEEE. CDR3 size: 16 residues. V lost 5 bases, J lost 6 bases, and 13 bases stayed unmatched. The CDR3 spells CASRVVGLAGTNEQFF. CDR3 bases: TGTGCCAGCAGGGTGGTGGGCCTAGCGGGTACCAATGAGCAGTTCTTC.

The gene calls are TRBV19 and TRBJ2-5, with 7 bases matching TRBD1. The V segment lost 3 bases and the J segment 4 bases; nucleotides outside the gene matches: 11. This CDR3 is 16 amino acids long. Germline V gene data show CDR1 as LNHDA and CDR2 as SQIVND (reference sequence). CDR3 amino acids: CASSIQAGGWVETQYF. CDR3 sequence (DNA): TGTGCCAGTAGTATTCAGGCAGGGGGATGGGTAGAGACCCAGTACTTC.

This CDR3 reads CASRSRGTQVVNGYTF. The CDR3 DNA is TGTGCCAGCAGATCACGGGGGACCCAGGTGGTGAATGGCTACACCTTC. The rearrangement joins TRBV28 to TRBJ1-2, with a tentative D call TRBD1 (5 bases). The CDR3 has 16 residues. V lost 6 bases, J lost 6 bases, and 23 bases lay in between. Germline CDR1 MDHEN, CDR2 SYDVKM.

The chain carries TRBV28 and TRBJ1-5; a weak D match, TRBD1 (6 bases). Germline assignment: CDR1 MDHEN and CDR2 SYDVKM. The CDR3 totals 15 residues. The germline V and J ends were trimmed by 3 bases and 9 bases, with 18 bases remaining between them. Here the CDR3 DNA reads TGTGCCAGCAGTTTTGGGGGGGGCCTACTTTGGCCCCAGCATTTT. It translates to CASSFGGGLLWPQHF.

In DNA, the CDR3 is TGTGCCAGCAGCGCTTACTATGGCTACACCTTC. This sequence encodes CASSAYYGYTF. The chain has TRBV9 and TRBJ1-2; D gene unclear. The CDR3 is 11 residues long. CDR1 SGDLS and CDR2 YYNGEE come from the germline V gene. V was cut by 3 bases and J by 3 bases, with 3 bases left in between.

V and J are TRBV13 and TRBJ1-2; D not resolved. The CDR3 runs 18 residues. V was shortened by 0 bases and J by 0 bases, with 17 bases between the two germline ends. Germline V gene data show CDR1 as PRHDT and CDR2 as FYEKMQ (reference sequence). The CDR3 nucleotides are TGTGCCAGCAGCTTAGGCGTTAGCTGGAGGACTTCTAACTATGGCTACACCTTC. Its translation: CASSLGVSWRTSNYGYTF.

Concerning this clone: The sample has other DNA sequences that encode this CDR3 too. This chain links TRBV27 with TRBJ1-1; no clear D. V was shortened by 0 bases and J by 1 base, with 6 bases between the two germline ends. This CDR3 is 14 amino acids long. CDR1 is MNHEY and CDR2 is SMNVEV in the germline V gene (reference sequence). CDR3 DNA sequence: TGTGCCAGCAGTTTATCGCGGGGGAACACTGAAGCTTTCTTT. It codes for CASSLSRGNTEAFF.